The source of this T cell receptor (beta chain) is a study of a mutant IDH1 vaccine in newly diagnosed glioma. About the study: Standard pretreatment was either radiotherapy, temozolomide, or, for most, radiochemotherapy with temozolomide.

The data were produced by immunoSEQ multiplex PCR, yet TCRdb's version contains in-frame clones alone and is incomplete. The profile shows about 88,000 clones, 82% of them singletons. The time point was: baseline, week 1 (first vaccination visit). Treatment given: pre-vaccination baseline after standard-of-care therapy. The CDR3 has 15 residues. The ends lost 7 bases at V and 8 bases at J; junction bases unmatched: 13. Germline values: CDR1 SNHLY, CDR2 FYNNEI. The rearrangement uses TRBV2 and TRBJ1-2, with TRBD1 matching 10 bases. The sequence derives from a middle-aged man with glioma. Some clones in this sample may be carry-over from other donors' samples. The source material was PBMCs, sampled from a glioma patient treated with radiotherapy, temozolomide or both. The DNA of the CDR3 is TGTGCCAGCACAATCCTCCGGGACAGGGGTCGCGGCTACACCTTC. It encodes CASTILRDRGRGYTF.